This passage covers 28 T cell receptor beta chains from one sample sequenced in a study of vaccination and CD4 T cells after COVID-19. Their cognate antigens are unknown. Described treatment: roughly 10-day PBMC culture with coronavirus spike peptide pools or control peptides (ViraFEST assay). Sequence data for DNA of cultured CD4+ T cells were generated by the Oncomine TCR Beta short-read assay. MiXCR was run by TCRdb on the PCR reads, yielding one entry per CDR3 protein. The sample holds nearly 15,000 distinct CDR3 sequences, approximately 49% seen once. The sequencing input was CD4+ T cells from blood, cultured in vitro. The source of these receptors is a human donor who had recovered from COVID-19.

V is TRBV11-2 and J is TRBJ2-7, with D unclear. This CDR3 is built from 11 residues. V was trimmed by 4 bases and J by 5 bases, leaving 6 bases between them. Germline-derived CDR1 and CDR2 are SGHAT and FQNNGV. CDR3 nucleotide sequence: TGTGCCAGCAGCTCGGCCCACGAGCAGTACTTC. Translating it yields CASSSAHEQYF. Looking up the rest from reference TRBV11-2 and TRBJ2-7 gives the full variable domain: EAGVAQSPRYKIIEKRQSVAFWCNPISGHATLYWYQQILGQGPKLLIQFQNNGVVDDSQLPKDRFSAERLKGVDSTLKIQPAKLEDSAVYLCASSSAHEQYFGPGTRLTVT.

This clonotype was picked up a small number of times. The chain carries TRBV6-1 and TRBJ1-1; a weak D match, TRBD1 (5 bases). Trimming took 5 bases from V and 10 from J, leaving 14 bases between them. Germline-derived CDR1 and CDR2 are MNHNS and SASEGT. The CDR3 runs 12 residues. Written as DNA, the CDR3 is TGTGCCAGCAGTCCGACAGCACAGTCAGCTTTCTTT. This gives the protein CASSPTAQSAFF.

This clonotype has more than one count but fewer than ten. CDR3: CSARGTGGGETQYF. CDR3 in DNA: TGCAGTGCTAGAGGGACAGGGGGCGGGGAGACCCAGTACTTC. The chain recombines TRBV20-1 with TRBJ2-5; 11 bases align to TRBD1. The trim removed 1 base at V and 5 bases at J, leaving 3 bases unmatched. The CDR3 consists of 14 residues. Germline CDR1 and CDR2: DFQATT and SNEGSKA (reference sequence).

The V call is TRBV6-1, the J call TRBJ2-7; D is possibly TRBD1 (6 bases). CDR3 size: 17 residues. The V gene's germline CDR1 is MNHNS and CDR2 SASEGT. V lost 5 bases to trimming and J lost 1 base, with 21 bases between them. The CDR3 loop reads CASSQPGLTGTSYEQYF. CDR3 sequence (DNA): TGTGCCAGCAGTCAGCCTGGACTGACAGGTACTTCCTACGAGCAGTACTTC.

The chain couples TRBV7-2 to TRBJ2-2, with D possibly called TRBD1 or TRBD2 (5 bases each). Germline CDR1 SGHTA, CDR2 FQGNSA. Trimming left V 5 bases short and J 6 bases short, with 16 bases between. The CDR3 loop spans 15 amino acids. The CDR3, as DNA: TGTGCCAGCAGCATCGGGACGCTAGGGGCCGGGGAGCTGTTTTTT. Translation gives CASSIGTLGAGELFF.

This rearrangement joins TRBV19 to TRBJ1-1; no reliable D call. This CDR3 region has 13 residues. Germline loops: CDR1 LNHDA, CDR2 SQIVND (reference sequence). Trimming removed 1 base at V and 1 base at J, with 4 bases between. CDR3 DNA sequence: TGTGCCAGTAGTATAGGGGGGAACACTGAAGCTTTCTTT. Encoded protein: CASSIGGNTEAFF.

The rearrangement links TRBV20-1 to TRBJ1-5, with D perhaps TRBD1 (5 bases). CDR3 length: 13 amino acids. The V gene's germline CDR1 is DFQATT and CDR2 SNEGSKA (reference sequence). Trimming stripped 6 bases from V and 0 bases from J, with 9 bases between. In DNA, the CDR3 is TGCAGTGCCCAAGGGGATAGCAATCAGCCCCAGCATTTT. It translates to CSAQGDSNQPQHF.

The chain has TRBV5-1 and TRBJ1-2; D is possibly TRBD1 (6 bases). Germline V gives CDR1 SGHRS, CDR2 YFSETQ. V was cut by 4 bases and J by 4 bases, with 17 bases left in between. The CDR3 extends over 15 amino acids. Written as DNA, the CDR3 is TGCGCCAGCAGCCACGGACAGATCGGGGGCTATGGCTACACCTTC. Encoded protein: CASSHGQIGGYGYTF. The whole variable domain, filled in from reference TRBV5-1 and TRBJ1-2, reads KAGVTQTPRYLIKTRGQQVTLSCSPISGHRSVSWYQQTPGQGLQFLFEYFSETQRNKGNFPGRFSGRQFSNSRSEMNVSTLELGDSALYLCASSHGQIGGYGYTFGSGTRLTVV.

The chain uses TRBV20-1 and TRBJ2-1; 7 bases align to TRBD2. V was pared by 5 bases and J by 5 bases, with 15 bases of the junction left unmatched. This CDR3 comprises 16 residues. Germline V lookup: CDR1 DFQATT, CDR2 SNEGSKA (reference sequence). The CDR3 protein is CSAPSRPAGVHNEQFF. The CDR3 DNA is TGCAGTGCTCCGAGCCGCCCCGCGGGGGTCCACAATGAGCAGTTCTTC.

The rearrangement joins TRBV20-1 to TRBJ2-7, with TRBD1 as a possible D gene (6 bases). CDR1 is DFQATT and CDR2 is SNEGSKA in the germline V gene (reference sequence). The CDR3 is 15 amino acids. The ends were cut back, 0 bases at V and 6 bases at J, with 18 bases in the middle. CDR3 nucleotide sequence: TGCAGTGCTAGAGATCCCCAGGGGCGCTTAGGCGAGCAGTACTTC. This translates into CSARDPQGRLGEQYF.

The genes are TRBV23-1 and TRBJ1-6; D perhaps matches TRBD1 (5 bases). TRBV23-1 has ORF status, its function being uncertain. Trimming removed 8 bases at V and 0 bases at J, with 32 bases between. The length of the CDR3 is 22 residues. CDR3 nucleotides: TGCGCCAGCCACAGACACGTCGGCCAACCCGGGACCGCCAGCTCCTATAATTCACCCCTCCACTTT. Translated, it gives CASHRHVGQPGTASSYNSPLHF.

The chain couples TRBV20-1 to TRBJ1-2; 10 bases agree with TRBD1. V trimming: 6 bases; J trimming: 8 bases; junction bases outside the gene matches: 6. Germline CDR1 is DFQATT and CDR2 is SNEGSKA (reference sequence). The CDR3 runs to 12 residues. This chain's CDR3 is CSAGTGASGYTF. In DNA form, the CDR3 reads TGCAGTGCGGGGACAGGGGCTTCAGGCTACACCTTC.

The V gene is TRBV12-3 or TRBV12-4, the J gene TRBJ2-1, with TRBD2 identical over 8 bases. V shed 1 base and J 13 bases; nucleotides not matched to a gene: 3. The CDR3 spans 12 residues. The CDR3 nucleotides are TGTGCCAGCAGTTTAGGGACTAGCCATCAGTTCTTC. It yields the protein CASSLGTSHQFF.

The V and J genes are TRBV20-1 and TRBJ1-2; no reliable D call. The CDR3 totals 14 residues. V was trimmed by 3 bases and J by 5 bases, leaving 16 bases between them. From germline, CDR1 is DFQATT and CDR2 SNEGSKA (reference sequence). Here the CDR3 DNA reads TGCAGTGCTAGTGGGCAGGCTCTTAATTATGGCTACACCTTC. It specifies CSASGQALNYGYTF.

The chain links TRBV2 to TRBJ2-7; TRBD1 agrees at 9 bases. CDR3 length equals 14 residues. Germline assignment: CDR1 SNHLY and CDR2 FYNNEI. After removal of 7 bases from V and 6 bases from J, the junction contained 10 bases not matched to a gene. The CDR3: CASTEGTGTGEQYF. As DNA, the CDR3 is TGTGCCAGCACCGAAGGGACAGGGACCGGCGAGCAGTACTTC.

The rearrangement joins TRBV7-9 to TRBJ2-5, with D unresolved. Trimming left V 1 base short and J 0 bases short, with 6 bases between. This CDR3 is 14 amino acids long. Germline V gene lookup returns CDR1 SEHNR and CDR2 FQNEAQ (reference sequence). The CDR3 region has the DNA TGTGCCAGCAGCTTAGGGCGGAACCAAGAGACCCAGTACTTC. This sequence encodes CASSLGRNQETQYF. The full variable domain, completed using reference TRBV7-9 and TRBJ2-5, is DTGVSQNPRHKITKRGQNVTFRCDPISEHNRLYWYRQTLGQGPEFLTYFQNEAQLEKSRLLSDRFSAERPKGSFSTLEIQRTEQGDSAMYLCASSLGRNQETQYFGPGTRLLVL.

As DNA, the CDR3 is TGTGCCAGCAGTGGGGACCTCAGGGGTGGCTACACCTTC. Residues: CASSGDLRGGYTF. This chain joins TRBV6-1 and TRBJ1-2; possibly TRBD1 for D (6 bases). The CDR3 is 13 amino acids. V lost 4 bases and J lost 7, with 13 bases in between. Germline CDR1 is MNHNS and CDR2 is SASEGT.

The rearrangement uses TRBV20-1 and TRBJ2-2; maybe TRBD2 (6 bases). The CDR3 extends over 12 amino acids. V was cut by 3 bases and J by 6 bases, with 8 bases left in between. In germline, CDR1 is DFQATT, CDR2 SNEGSKA (reference sequence). Here the CDR3 reads CSASRDSGELFF. CDR3 coding DNA: TGCAGTGCTAGTAGGGACTCCGGGGAGCTGTTTTTT.

The rearrangement uses TRBV18 and TRBJ2-1; the D gene is possibly TRBD2 (6 bases). The CDR3 is 16 residues long. Trimming shortened V by 4 bases and J by 2 bases, and 15 bases separated the two germline ends. The germline CDR1 and CDR2 sequences are KGHSH and LQKENI. CDR3 nucleotide sequence: TGTGCCAGCTCACTATACCAGGGAGGTCCCTACAATGAGCAGTTCTTC. Its translation is CASSLYQGGPYNEQFF. The variable domain in full, with the rest retrieved from reference TRBV18 and TRBJ2-1, is NAGVMQNPRHLVRRRGQEARLRCSPMKGHSHVYWYRQLPEEGLKFMVYLQKENIIDESGMPKERFSAEFPKEGPSILRIQQVVRGDSAAYFCASSLYQGGPYNEQFFGPGTRLTVL.

This clonotype was seen a handful of times. The V gene is TRBV25-1, the J gene TRBJ2-5; D not resolved. The CDR3 is made up of 11 amino acids. Germline V lookup: CDR1 MGHDK, CDR2 SYGVNS. Trimming cost V 4 bases and J 4 bases, with 4 bases left between them. CDR3 loop: CASSVGETQYF. As DNA, the CDR3 is TGTGCCAGCAGTGTTGGAGAGACCCAGTACTTC.

This chain uses TRBV7-2 with TRBJ2-3, with 7 bases aligning to TRBD2. There are 12 residues in the CDR3. Trimming removed 5 bases from V and 13 bases from J; junction bases left unmatched: 9. Germline V gene lookup returns CDR1 SGHTA and CDR2 FQGNSA. The CDR3 DNA sequence: TGTGCCAGCAGCCCCTCCGGGAGGACGGAGTATTTT. It is translated as CASSPSGRTEYF. Looking up the rest from reference TRBV7-2 and TRBJ2-3 gives the full variable domain: GAGVSQSPSNKVTEKGKDVELRCDPISGHTALYWYRQSLGQGLEFLIYFQGNSAPDKSGLPSDRFSAERTGGSVSTLTIQRTQQEDSAVYLCASSPSGRTEYFGPGTRLTVL.

The V and J genes are TRBV7-9 and TRBJ2-3; the match to TRBD2 covers 11 bases. The CDR3 has 16 amino acids. The junction had 5 bases not matched to a gene; V was cut back by 4 bases and J by 2 bases. Per germline, CDR1 SEHNR and CDR2 FQNEAQ (reference sequence). CDR3 sequence reads: CASSSTSGGPTDTQYF. Here the CDR3 DNA reads TGTGCCAGCAGCTCCACTAGCGGGGGACCCACAGATACGCAGTATTTT.

This chain connects TRBV6-1 to TRBJ2-1; 8 bases are a match to TRBD1. CDR3 length: 16 amino acids. With 5 bases clipped from V and 6 bases from J, the junction kept 12 bases outside the gene matches. Germline CDR1 is MNHNS and CDR2 is SASEGT. The CDR3 region is CASSPGQGGLTNEQFF. The CDR3 region has the DNA TGTGCCAGCAGTCCTGGACAGGGAGGCTTGACCAATGAGCAGTTCTTC.

The chain links TRBV10-3 to TRBJ1-4; D unresolved. Deletions cut 4 bases from V and 2 bases from J, with 8 bases between. The length of the CDR3 is 14 residues. Germline CDR1 and CDR2: ENHRY and SYGVKD. The CDR3 sequence is CAISGSGTNEKLFF. CDR3 DNA: TGTGCCATCAGTGGTAGCGGGACTAATGAAAAACTGTTTTTT.

V usage is TRBV6-2 or TRBV6-3 and J usage is TRBJ1-2, with 7 bases aligning to TRBD1. J was trimmed by 4 bases and V by 7 bases; bases with no gene match: 12. The CDR3 spans 15 residues. Germline V lookup: CDR1 MNHEY, CDR2 SVGEGT. The CDR3 here is CASKQNRDSPYGYTF. The CDR3, as DNA: TGTGCCAGCAAACAGAACCGGGACAGTCCCTATGGCTACACCTTC.

A few counts support this clonotype. The CDR3 nucleotides are TGTGCCAGCAGCTTAGAAATCGGGACAGGGGGCGAGCAGTACTTC. It translates to CASSLEIGTGGEQYF. The V and J genes are TRBV7-6 and TRBJ2-7, with TRBD1 matching 11 bases. Trimming at V came to 1 base and at J to 6 bases, leaving 5 bases not matched to a gene. Germline loops: CDR1 SGHVS, CDR2 FNYEAQ. The CDR3 has 15 amino acids.

The chain has TRBV12-3 or TRBV12-4 and TRBJ2-1; 9 nucleotides line up with TRBD2. The V segment lost 7 bases and the J segment 9 bases; nucleotides outside the gene matches: 22. The CDR3 loop spans 18 amino acids. The CDR3 protein is CASTKAGGGASSVSEQFF. Written as DNA, the CDR3 is TGTGCCAGCACCAAAGCGGGCGGGGGGGCCTCGTCTGTTAGTGAGCAGTTCTTC.

The J gene is TRBJ1-2, the V gene TRBV6-5, with D hard to call. The CDR3 totals 19 residues. V was shortened by 0 bases and J by 0 bases, with 20 bases between the two germline ends. In germline, CDR1 is MNHEY, CDR2 SVGAGI. The CDR3 region is CASSYSSGGVRSANYGYTF. In DNA, the CDR3 is TGTGCCAGCAGTTACTCGAGTGGTGGTGTCCGGTCGGCTAACTATGGCTACACCTTC.